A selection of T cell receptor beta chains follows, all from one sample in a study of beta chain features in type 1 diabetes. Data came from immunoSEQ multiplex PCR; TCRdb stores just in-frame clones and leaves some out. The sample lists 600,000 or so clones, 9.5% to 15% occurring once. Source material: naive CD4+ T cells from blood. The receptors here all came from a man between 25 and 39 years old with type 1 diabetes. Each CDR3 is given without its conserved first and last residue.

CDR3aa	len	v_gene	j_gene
ASSRGAGDHNEQF	13	TRBV18	TRBJ2-1
SVDPQGGNGYT	11	TRBV29-1	TRBJ1-2
ASSTAYEQY	9	TRBV7-2	TRBJ2-7
ARGAREASPLH	11	TRBV21-1	TRBJ1-6
ASSSRSSGANVLT	13	TRBV27	TRBJ2-6
SVVDATGQGTGELF	14	TRBV29-1	TRBJ2-2
ASSLGTVYNEQF	12	TRBV5-6	TRBJ2-1
SVVSLAGGRAF	11	TRBV29-1	TRBJ1-1
ASSQDLTYEQY	11	TRBV4-2	-
ASTVRENTGELF	12	TRBV19	TRBJ2-2
ASSYKQYNEQF	11	TRBV6-5	TRBJ2-1
ASSDRPSTDTQY	12	TRBV9	TRBJ2-3
ASGQGSPGNTIY	12	TRBV7-2	TRBJ1-3
ASSQWGLEINEQF	13	TRBV4-3	TRBJ2-1
ASSVDRNYGYT	11	TRBV2	TRBJ1-2
ASSLPGTDTQY	11	TRBV27	TRBJ2-3
ASSLRVTGEADTQY	14	TRBV27	TRBJ2-3
ASSLDRRQETQY	12	TRBV7-8	TRBJ2-5
ASSPNFRDEQY	11	TRBV7-2	TRBJ2-7
ASSFGARTGNEQF	13	TRBV7-2	TRBJ2-1
ASSPRKGRETQY	12	TRBV2	TRBJ2-5
ASSPVGGALYGYT	13	TRBV7-2	TRBJ1-2
ASSNYGGGNTGELF	14	TRBV9	TRBJ2-2
ASTIGHSPLH	10	TRBV6-5	TRBJ1-6
ASSYLAMNYEQY	12	TRBV13	TRBJ2-7
ASSLWGTEDTEAF	13	TRBV13	TRBJ1-1
ASSPRLTGGRTDTQY	15	TRBV13	TRBJ2-3
ASSFAGEETQY	11	TRBV5-1	TRBJ2-5
ANRRDREYEQF	11	TRBV2	TRBJ2-1
ASSQERMAPLH	11	TRBV14	TRBJ1-6
ASSSTRDSGNTIY	13	TRBV9	TRBJ1-3
SGQGNTEAF	9	TRBV29-1	TRBJ1-1
ASSQSSGGYGYT	12	TRBV4-1	TRBJ1-2
SVESPFSTDTQY	12	TRBV29-1	TRBJ2-3
SVENWETQY	9	TRBV29-1	TRBJ2-5
ASSPGGALTDTQY	13	TRBV7-2	TRBJ2-3
AISESSGLAPYEQY	14	TRBV10-3	TRBJ2-7
ASSEGQYYGYT	11	TRBV2	TRBJ1-2
ASSLTNYEQY	10	TRBV5-6	TRBJ2-7
ASSSPSSGGADEQY	14	TRBV28	TRBJ2-7
SVAVGQSNSPLH	12	TRBV29-1	TRBJ1-6
ASTLGGNDEQY	11	TRBV30	TRBJ2-7